Listed below are T cell receptor beta chains from one sample, sequenced in a study of PD-1 blockade in classical Hodgkin lymphoma. Method: immunoSEQ multiplex PCR; TCRdb's copy keeps in-frame clones and lacks some. This sample has 46,000 or so clones, with around nine tenths found just once. Sequenced material: peripheral blood mononuclear cells (PBMCs), taken at baseline. The receptor set was obtained from a human donor with classical Hodgkin lymphoma. CDR3s include the opening cysteine and the closing phenylalanine or tryptophan. Fields, in order: clone size, J gene, V gene, CDR3 protein. A clone size is listed for some rows: how often the clone was seen (once, few, many), or a class if it is expanded.

medium-sized TRBJ1-4 TRBV5-1 CASRGTDFGDEKLFF
few TRBJ2-7 TRBV5-1 CASSLSGQIYEQYF
- TRBJ1-5 TRBV7-3 CASSLKCKCRPQHF
- TRBJ1-2 TRBV12-5 CASGFRGGYGYTF
- TRBJ2-5 TRBV11-2 CASSSGTGLLQETQYF
- TRBJ1-5 TRBV9 CASSSTGNSNQPQHF
- TRBJ2-7 TRBV4-1 CASSQSTSGIHEQYF
once TRBJ2-3 TRBV4-1 CASSQPTGHTDTQYF
- TRBJ1-1 TRBV7-3 CASSATGGTEAFF
- TRBJ2-7 TRBV18 CASSPLPDRDYEQYF
- TRBJ1-1 TRBV27 CASSLSVVTNTEAFF
few TRBJ2-2 TRBV28 CASRIRVSTGELFF
- TRBJ1-6 TRBV4-2 CASSQVQGNNSPLHF
- TRBJ2-1 TRBV10-3 CAISETYNEQFF
- TRBJ2-3 TRBV7-3 CASTTTLGATDTQYF
- TRBJ1-5 TRBV15 CATSREGRGREQPQHF
medium-sized TRBJ2-2 TRBV2 CASREGQGIWELFF
once TRBJ2-7 TRBV27 CASSLGGLVVYEQYF
few TRBJ2-2 TRBV19 CASSVGTGNTGELFF
- TRBJ2-7 TRBV11-3 CASSPRTGDEQYF
- TRBJ2-2 TRBV2 CASSDPRVRNTGELFF
once TRBJ1-1 TRBV5-1 CASSQGVNTEAFF
- TRBJ1-1 TRBV5-1 CASSTDRGLVTEAFF
- TRBJ1-2 TRBV11-2 CASSPRRGGYGYTF
- TRBJ2-1 TRBV27 CASRRDPGLEQFF
- TRBJ2-1 TRBV19 CASSMGFGDEQFF
- TRBJ1-5 TRBV5-4 CASSKGGSNQPQHF
- TRBJ1-5 TRBV7-8 CASSFFSPGAVANQPQHF
- TRBJ2-5 TRBV29-1 CSVARTASQETQYF
once TRBJ2-3 TRBV2 CASSDLLTDTQYF
- TRBJ1-4 TRBV9 CASSPRQGAGEKLFF
- TRBJ1-4 TRBV18 CASSSVATNEKLFF
- TRBJ2-7 TRBV7-2 CASGSGQPGAYEQYF
- TRBJ2-7 TRBV9 CASSPTDSRYYEQYF
- TRBJ2-2 TRBV7-3 CASRLAGEITGELFF
- TRBJ1-3 TRBV2 CASSEAPGRTFSGNTIYF